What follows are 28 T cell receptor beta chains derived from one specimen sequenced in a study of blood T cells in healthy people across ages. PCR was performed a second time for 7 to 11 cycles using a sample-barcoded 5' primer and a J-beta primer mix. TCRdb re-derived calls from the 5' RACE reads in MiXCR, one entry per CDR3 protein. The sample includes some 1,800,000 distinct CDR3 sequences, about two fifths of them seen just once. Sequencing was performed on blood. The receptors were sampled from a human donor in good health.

The CDR3 loop is CAITATGAPNSPLHF. CDR3 bases: TGTGCCATCACCGCTACAGGGGCCCCTAATTCACCCCTCCACTTT. This chain joins TRBV10-3 and TRBJ1-6; 7 bases match TRBD1. Germline CDR1 ENHRY, CDR2 SYGVKD. The V gene end was trimmed by 7 bases and the J gene end by 6 bases; junction bases not matched to a gene: 9. The CDR3 has 15 residues.

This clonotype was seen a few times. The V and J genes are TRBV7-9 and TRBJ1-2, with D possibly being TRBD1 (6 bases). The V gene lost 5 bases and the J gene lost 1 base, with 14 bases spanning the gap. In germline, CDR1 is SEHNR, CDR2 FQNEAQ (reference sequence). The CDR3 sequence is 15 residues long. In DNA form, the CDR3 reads TGTGCCAGCAGCGGGATAACAGGGCGTAACTATGGCTACACCTTC. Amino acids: CASSGITGRNYGYTF.

CDR3 coding DNA: TGTGCCAGCAGTCACCGGGACCCTTGGACAGATACGCAGTATTTT. Translation: CASSHRDPWTDTQYF. The chain carries TRBV27 and TRBJ2-3, with D perhaps assigned TRBD1 or TRBD2 (5 bases each). The V gene's germline CDR1 is MNHEY and CDR2 SMNVEV (reference sequence). V lost 5 bases and J lost 3, with 15 bases in between. CDR3 size: 15 residues.

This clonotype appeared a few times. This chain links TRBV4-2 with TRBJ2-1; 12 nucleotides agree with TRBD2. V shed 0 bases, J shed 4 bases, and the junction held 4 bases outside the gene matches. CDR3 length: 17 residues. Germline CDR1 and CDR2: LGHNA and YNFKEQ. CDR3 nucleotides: TGTGCCAGCAGCCAAGATAGGACTAGCGGGGCTTACAATGAGCAGTTCTTC. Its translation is CASSQDRTSGAYNEQFF.

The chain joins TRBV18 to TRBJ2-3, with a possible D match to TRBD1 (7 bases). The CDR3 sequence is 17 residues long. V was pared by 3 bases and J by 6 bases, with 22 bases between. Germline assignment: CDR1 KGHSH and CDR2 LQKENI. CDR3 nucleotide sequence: TGTGCCAGCTCACCCCGGGAGACAGGGTACGAGTCCGATACGCAGTATTTT. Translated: CASSPRETGYESDTQYF. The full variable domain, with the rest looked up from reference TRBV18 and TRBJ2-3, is NAGVMQNPRHLVRRRGQEARLRCSPMKGHSHVYWYRQLPEEGLKFMVYLQKENIIDESGMPKERFSAEFPKEGPSILRIQQVVRGDSAAYFCASSPRETGYESDTQYFGPGTRLTVL.

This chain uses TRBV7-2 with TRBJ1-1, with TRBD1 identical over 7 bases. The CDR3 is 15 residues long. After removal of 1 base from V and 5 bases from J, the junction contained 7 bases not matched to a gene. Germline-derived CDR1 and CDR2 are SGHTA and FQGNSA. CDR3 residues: CASSLDAARGTEAFF. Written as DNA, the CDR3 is TGTGCCAGCAGCTTAGACGCGGCCAGGGGGACTGAAGCTTTCTTT. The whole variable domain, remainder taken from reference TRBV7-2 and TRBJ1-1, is GAGVSQSPSNKVTEKGKDVELRCDPISGHTALYWYRQSLGQGLEFLIYFQGNSAPDKSGLPSDRFSAERTGGSVSTLTIQRTQQEDSAVYLCASSLDAARGTEAFFGQGTRLTVV.

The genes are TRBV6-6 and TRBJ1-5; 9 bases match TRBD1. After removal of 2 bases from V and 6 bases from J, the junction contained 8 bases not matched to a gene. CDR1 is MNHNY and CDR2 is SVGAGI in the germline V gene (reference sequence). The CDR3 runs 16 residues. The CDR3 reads CASSYPPGQGSQPQHF. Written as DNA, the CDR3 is TGTGCCAGCAGTTACCCCCCGGGACAGGGCTCTCAGCCCCAGCATTTT.

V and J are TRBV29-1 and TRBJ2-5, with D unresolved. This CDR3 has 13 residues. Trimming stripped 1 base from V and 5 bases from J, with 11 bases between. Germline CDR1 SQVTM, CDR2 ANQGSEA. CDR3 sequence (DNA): TGCAGCGTTGAAGGGCTCATTCGGGAGACCCAGTACTTC. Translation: CSVEGLIRETQYF.

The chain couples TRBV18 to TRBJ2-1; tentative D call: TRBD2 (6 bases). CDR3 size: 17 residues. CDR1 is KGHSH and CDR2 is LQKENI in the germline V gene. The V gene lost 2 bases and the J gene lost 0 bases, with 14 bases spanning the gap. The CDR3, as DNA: TGTGCCAGCTCACCAATGATTGCGGGGAGCTCCTACAATGAGCAGTTCTTC. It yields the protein CASSPMIAGSSYNEQFF.

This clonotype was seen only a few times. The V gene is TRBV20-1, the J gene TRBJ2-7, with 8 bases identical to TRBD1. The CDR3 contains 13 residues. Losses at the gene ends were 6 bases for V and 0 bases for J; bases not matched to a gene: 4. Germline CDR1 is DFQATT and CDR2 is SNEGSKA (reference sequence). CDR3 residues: CSAADRASYEQYF. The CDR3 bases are TGCAGTGCCGCGGACAGGGCCTCCTACGAGCAGTACTTC.

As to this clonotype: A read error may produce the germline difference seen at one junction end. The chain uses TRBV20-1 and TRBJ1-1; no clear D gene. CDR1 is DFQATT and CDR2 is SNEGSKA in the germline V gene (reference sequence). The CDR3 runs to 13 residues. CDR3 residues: CSARFQVNTEAFF. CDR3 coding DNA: TGCAGTGCTAGGTTTCAGGTGAACACTGAGGCTTTCTTT.

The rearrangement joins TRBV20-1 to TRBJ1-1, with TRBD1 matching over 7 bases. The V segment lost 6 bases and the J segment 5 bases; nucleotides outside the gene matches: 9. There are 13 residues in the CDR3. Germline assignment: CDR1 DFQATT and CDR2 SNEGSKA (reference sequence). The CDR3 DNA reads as TGCAGTGCCGAGACAGGGCGGTGGACTGAAGCTTTCTTT. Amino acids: CSAETGRWTEAFF.

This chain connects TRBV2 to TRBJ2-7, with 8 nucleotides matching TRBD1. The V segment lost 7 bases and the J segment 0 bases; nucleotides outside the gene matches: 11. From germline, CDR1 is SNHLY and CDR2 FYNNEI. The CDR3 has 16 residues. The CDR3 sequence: CASNEQGVPSSYEQYF. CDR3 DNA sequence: TGTGCCAGCAACGAACAGGGGGTGCCGAGCTCCTACGAGCAGTACTTC.

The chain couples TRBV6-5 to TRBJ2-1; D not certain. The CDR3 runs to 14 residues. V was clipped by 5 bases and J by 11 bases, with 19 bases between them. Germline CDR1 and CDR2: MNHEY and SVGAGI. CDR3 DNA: TGTGCCAGCAGTCCCCAGAAGTTTGGCTCGAAGCAGTTCTTC. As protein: CASSPQKFGSKQFF.

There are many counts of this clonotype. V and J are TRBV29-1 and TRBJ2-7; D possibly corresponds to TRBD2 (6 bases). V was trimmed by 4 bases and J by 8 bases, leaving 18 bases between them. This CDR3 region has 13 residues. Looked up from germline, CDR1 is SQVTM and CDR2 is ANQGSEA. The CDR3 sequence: CSVGGVIYVQQYF. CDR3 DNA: TGCAGCGTTGGCGGGGTTATCTACGTCCAGCAGTACTTC.

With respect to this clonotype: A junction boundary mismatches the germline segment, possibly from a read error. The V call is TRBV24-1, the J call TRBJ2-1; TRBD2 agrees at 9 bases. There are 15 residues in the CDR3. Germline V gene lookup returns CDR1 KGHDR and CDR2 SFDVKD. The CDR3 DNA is TGTGCCACCAGTCTCGGCGGGGGGGCCTATAATGAGCAGTTCTTC. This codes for CATSLGGGAYNEQFF.

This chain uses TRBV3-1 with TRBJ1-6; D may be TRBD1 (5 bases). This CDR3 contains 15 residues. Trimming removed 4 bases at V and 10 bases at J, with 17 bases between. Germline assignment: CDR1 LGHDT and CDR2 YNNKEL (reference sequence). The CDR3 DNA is TGTGCCAGCAGCCGAGGTGGGGGGATACGGTCACCCCTCCACTTT. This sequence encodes CASSRGGGIRSPLHF. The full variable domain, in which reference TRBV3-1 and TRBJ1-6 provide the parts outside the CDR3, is DTAVSQTPKYLVTQMGNDKSIKCEQNLGHDTMYWYKQDSKKFLKIMFSYNNKELIINETVPNRFSPKSPDKAHLNLHINSLELGDSAVYFCASSRGGGIRSPLHFGNGTRLTVT.

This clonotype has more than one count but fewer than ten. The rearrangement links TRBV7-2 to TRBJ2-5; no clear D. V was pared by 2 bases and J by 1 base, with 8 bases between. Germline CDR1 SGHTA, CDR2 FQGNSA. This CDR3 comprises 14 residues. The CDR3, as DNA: TGTGCCAGCAGCTTAATGTGGGCCCAAGAGACCCAGTACTTC. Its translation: CASSLMWAQETQYF. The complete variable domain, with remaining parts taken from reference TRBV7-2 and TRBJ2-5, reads GAGVSQSPSNKVTEKGKDVELRCDPISGHTALYWYRQSLGQGLEFLIYFQGNSAPDKSGLPSDRFSAERTGGSVSTLTIQRTQQEDSAVYLCASSLMWAQETQYFGPGTRLLVL.

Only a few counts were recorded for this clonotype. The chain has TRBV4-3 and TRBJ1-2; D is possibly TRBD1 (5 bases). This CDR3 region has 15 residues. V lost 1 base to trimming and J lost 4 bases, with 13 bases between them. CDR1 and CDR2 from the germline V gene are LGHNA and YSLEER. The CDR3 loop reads CASSQAQGLLYGYTF. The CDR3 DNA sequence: TGCGCCAGCAGCCAAGCCCAGGGCCTGCTCTATGGCTACACCTTC.

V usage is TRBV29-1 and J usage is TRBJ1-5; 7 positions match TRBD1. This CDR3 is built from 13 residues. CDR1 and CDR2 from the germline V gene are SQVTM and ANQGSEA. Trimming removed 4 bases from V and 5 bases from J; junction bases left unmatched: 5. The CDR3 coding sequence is TGCAGCGTTGGGGCAGGGGGAGATCAGCCCCAGCATTTT. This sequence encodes CSVGAGGDQPQHF.

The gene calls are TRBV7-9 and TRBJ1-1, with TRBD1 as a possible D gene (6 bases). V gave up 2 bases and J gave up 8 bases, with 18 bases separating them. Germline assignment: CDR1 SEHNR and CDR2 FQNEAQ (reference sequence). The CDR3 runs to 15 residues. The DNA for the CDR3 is TGTGCCAGCAGCTTAACAACAGGGAACCCGGAGGAAGCTTTCTTT. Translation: CASSLTTGNPEEAFF.

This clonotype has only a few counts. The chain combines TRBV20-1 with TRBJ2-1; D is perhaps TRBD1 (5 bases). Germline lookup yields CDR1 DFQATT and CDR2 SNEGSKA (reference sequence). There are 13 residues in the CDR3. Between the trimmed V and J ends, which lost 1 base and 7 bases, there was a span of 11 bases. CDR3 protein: CSARGVRDNEQFF. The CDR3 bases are TGCAGTGCTAGAGGGGTCAGGGATAATGAGCAGTTCTTC.

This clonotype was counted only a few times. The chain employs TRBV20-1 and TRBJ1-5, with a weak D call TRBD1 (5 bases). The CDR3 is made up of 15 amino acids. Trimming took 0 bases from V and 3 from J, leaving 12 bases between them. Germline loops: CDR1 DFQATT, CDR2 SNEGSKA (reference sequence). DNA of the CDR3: TGCAGTGCTAGAGACGGTAGGGGCCTCAATCAGCCCCAGCATTTT. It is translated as CSARDGRGLNQPQHF.

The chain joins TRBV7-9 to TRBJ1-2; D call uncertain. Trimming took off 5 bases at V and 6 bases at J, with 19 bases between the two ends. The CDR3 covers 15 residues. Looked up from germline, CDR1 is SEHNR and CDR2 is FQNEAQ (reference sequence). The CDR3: CASSTSMLTPDGYTF. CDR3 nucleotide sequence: TGTGCCAGCAGCACCTCGATGCTCACGCCGGATGGCTACACCTTC.

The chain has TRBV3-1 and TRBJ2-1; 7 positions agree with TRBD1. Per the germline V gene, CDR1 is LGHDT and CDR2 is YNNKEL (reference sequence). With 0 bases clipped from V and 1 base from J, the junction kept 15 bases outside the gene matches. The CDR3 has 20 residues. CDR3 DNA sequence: TGTGCCAGCAGCCAAGATTCCCCATATCCCGGGACAGTTTCCTACAATGAGCAGTTCTTC. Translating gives CASSQDSPYPGTVSYNEQFF.

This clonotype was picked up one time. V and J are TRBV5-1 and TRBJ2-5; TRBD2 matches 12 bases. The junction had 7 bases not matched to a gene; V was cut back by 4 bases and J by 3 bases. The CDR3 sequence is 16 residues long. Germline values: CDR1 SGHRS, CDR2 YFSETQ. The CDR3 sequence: CASSPDRLAGEETQYF. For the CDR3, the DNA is TGCGCCAGCAGCCCGGACCGACTAGCGGGGGAAGAGACCCAGTACTTC.

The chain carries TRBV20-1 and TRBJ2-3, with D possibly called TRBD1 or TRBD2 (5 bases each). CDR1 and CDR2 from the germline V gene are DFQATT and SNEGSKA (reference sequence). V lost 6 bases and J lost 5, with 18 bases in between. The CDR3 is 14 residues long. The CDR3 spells CSAPEGSSGDTQYF. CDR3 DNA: TGCAGTGCCCCAGAGGGGAGCTCAGGAGATACGCAGTATTTT.

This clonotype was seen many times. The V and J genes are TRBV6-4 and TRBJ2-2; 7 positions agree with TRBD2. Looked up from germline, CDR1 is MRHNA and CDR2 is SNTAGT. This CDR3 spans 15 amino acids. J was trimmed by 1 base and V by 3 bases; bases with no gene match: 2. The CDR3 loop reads CASSESSGNTGELFF. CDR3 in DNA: TGTGCCAGCAGTGAATCTAGCGGGAACACCGGGGAGCTGTTTTTT.